These 8 T cell receptor beta chains came from one sample sequenced in a study of regulatory T cells in long-lasting Graves disease. Time point meaning: newly diagnosed GD, antithyroid drugs for less than 3 months. Researchers made the TCR library from RNA that was extracted from PBMCs. CDR3 regions were amplified by Arm-PCR using iRepertoire HTBI primers to build TCR beta libraries. One entry per CDR3 protein results from TCRdb running MiXCR on the multiplex PCR reads. The sample yields 520,000 or so distinct CDR3 sequences, 12% seen once. The same data also contributed to another study, on T cells in Graves' hyperthyroidism and ophthalmopathy.

The input for sequencing was peripheral blood mononuclear cells (PBMCs), taken at new diagnosis, from a patient treated with antithyroid drugs. These receptor sequences come from a woman aged 30 to 39 with Graves disease.

This chain connects TRBV18 to TRBJ2-7; D is perhaps TRBD1 (5 bases). Trimming removed 2 bases at V and 3 bases at J, with 11 bases between. Germline lookup yields CDR1 KGHSH and CDR2 LQKENI. CDR3 length: 14 residues. The CDR3 DNA sequence: TGTGCCAGCTCACCATGGGGCGGCAACTACGAGCAGTACTTC. It codes for CASSPWGGNYEQYF.

This clonotype was observed many times. The rearrangement uses TRBV5-1 and TRBJ2-2, with a possible D match to TRBD1 (5 bases). Trimming shortened V by 7 bases and J by 1 base, and 8 bases separated the two germline ends. Germline V gives CDR1 SGHRS, CDR2 YFSETQ. This CDR3 is 13 amino acids long. This CDR3 is CASSRENTGELFF. The CDR3 region has the DNA TGCGCCAGCTCCAGGGAGAACACCGGGGAGCTGTTTTTT.

Ten or more counts support this clonotype. V usage is TRBV28 and J usage is TRBJ2-3; 12 nucleotides agree with TRBD1. This CDR3 comprises 14 residues. Germline values: CDR1 MDHEN, CDR2 SYDVKM. Trimming took 8 bases from V and 5 from J; bases not matched to a gene: 5. The CDR3 nucleotides read TGTGCCAGCGGGGACAGGGGGCGGGAAGATACGCAGTATTTT. Its translation: CASGDRGREDTQYF.

Points on this clonotype: One base away lies a much larger clone, so this may be a sequencing read error. The chain recombines TRBV7-9 with TRBJ2-1, with a possible D match to TRBD1 (6 bases). The CDR3 has 15 amino acids. V was trimmed by 10 bases and J by 15 bases, leaving 31 bases between them. From germline, CDR1 is SEHNR and CDR2 FQNEAQ (reference sequence). The CDR3 coding sequence is TGTGCCATATCAGGGGTCGCCTTTTCAGGCCCGTCCCTGTTCTTC. Translating gives CAISGVAFSGPSLFF.

In its sample, this clonotype was seen a few times. The chain joins TRBV27 to TRBJ2-1; the match to TRBD1 covers 9 bases. The CDR3 covers 21 residues. V gave up 2 bases and J gave up 2 bases; unmatched junction bases: 19. Germline-derived CDR1 and CDR2 are MNHEY and SMNVEV (reference sequence). Here the CDR3 DNA reads TGTGCCAGCAGTTTAGCCTCCCCCGGGACAGGGTTAAGATCGGCCTACAATGAGCAGTTCTTC. Protein: CASSLASPGTGLRSAYNEQFF.

This clonotype was counted a few times. The CDR3 nucleotides read TGTGCCAGCAGCAATACAGCCGAGCAGTACTTC. Encoded protein: CASSNTAEQYF. The chain is built from TRBV6-2 or TRBV6-3 and TRBJ2-7; D is uncertain. Trimming took off 6 bases at V and 6 bases at J, with 9 bases between the two ends. The CDR3 is 11 amino acids. Looked up from germline, CDR1 is MNHEY and CDR2 is SVGEGT.

Turning to this clonotype: One base away lies a much larger clone, so this may be a sequencing read error. The conserved phenylalanine or tryptophan normally closing the CDR3 is absent here, so this likely arose from a read error. V is TRBV3-1 and J is TRBJ2-1; D tentatively fits TRBD1 or TRBD2 (5 bases each). CDR1 is LGHDT and CDR2 is YNNKEL in the germline V gene (reference sequence). Trimming took 8 bases from V and 2 from J, leaving 19 bases between them. CDR3 size: 16 residues. The DNA of the CDR3 is TGTGCCAGCTCCACAAGCTCGGGACCAACCTACAATGAGCAGTTCCTC. It codes for CASSTSSGPTYNEQFL.

This clonotype was seen a handful of times. In DNA, the CDR3 is TGTGCCAGCAGCTCCCGAGGGGGCCCTGGAAACACCATATATTTT. It yields the protein CASSSRGGPGNTIYF. The genes are TRBV7-9 and TRBJ1-3; TRBD1 matches at 7 bases. This CDR3 is built from 15 residues. Per germline, CDR1 SEHNR and CDR2 FQNEAQ (reference sequence). J lost 2 bases, V lost 4 bases, and 5 bases had no gene match.